The present entry profiles one T cell receptor beta chain with its context. This clone has more than one count but fewer than ten. Its target antigen remains unknown. No base quality information exists; no much larger clone differs at one position. The sample is drawn from a study of shared clonotypes between healthy human individuals (TCRdb year 2020). Looking at the study overall: A few men and a couple of women, aged 18 to 49 years, made up the cohort. To increase sequencing depth and limit assay-specific biases, different laboratories used diverse techniques to prepare libraries and sequence TCR repertoires. Each donor's leukapheresis produced roughly between about 0.9 and 9.5 billion PBMCs. For each donor, three plates each were used for CD4 naive and CD4 memory, two plates were used for CD8 naive, and one plate was used for CD8 memory. The study deeply sequenced blood TCR repertoires of roughly five healthy adults to estimate repertoire size and the extent of clonotype sharing between individuals. Findings and caveats that apply to the study as a whole: Sampling was restricted to blood, and TCR repertoires in tissues likely differ from the TCR repertoires found in blood. Rarefaction of sorted-subset datasets indicated incomplete sequencing despite the large sequencing depth. Naive subsets generally had larger estimated clonotype richness than memory subsets did. Pairwise subsampling led to the expectation that sequencing depth would affect the degree of clonotype sharing among donors. Higher generation probabilities were observed for clonotypes shared by all four sorted-subset donors than for non-shared clonotypes. The small number of donors limited the genetic and exposure-history diversity represented. About 5% of naive CD4, 3.5% of naive CD8, roughly 2.5% of memory CD4, and about 0.4% of memory CD8 clonotypes were shared across a few donors.

The donors were healthy, HIV-negative adults who had no recently reported acute infections or vaccinations. Only Caucasian adults living in Nashville, Tennessee, USA were represented among the donors. CD4+ T cells were enriched by magnetic negative selection, after which naive cells were positively selected on CD45RA and the negative fraction was taken as the memory subset. After blood collection by leukapheresis, PBMCs were isolated using Ficoll-Histopaque density gradient centrifugation and then cryopreserved in the vapor phase of liquid nitrogen. Analytical flow cytometry was used to check the purity and quantity of every magnetically sorted T cell population. Each sorted fraction had its genomic DNA isolated and then quantified by UV absorbance on a Nanodrop 2000c. From the germline V gene (reference sequence), CDR1 is LNHDA and CDR2 is SQIVND. The CDR3 spans 13 residues, from the cysteine through the phenylalanine. Just the 39-base CDR3 DNA is kept, in frame starting at base 1. Trimming costs V 7 bases and J 3 bases, and their ends lie 12 bases apart.

Using the deep immunoSEQ assay, multiplex PCR amplified TCR CDR3 regions from genomic DNA. Extracted genomic DNA from each cell subset was spread evenly across all wells of several immunoSEQ 96-well plates, with each plate serving as a replicate. Each replicate PCR for sorted subsets received approximately 200 ng genomic DNA, equal to roughly 30,000 T cell genomes. Purified libraries were quantified with a Qubit 3.0 fluorometer, sized on a Bioanalyzer 2100, and re-quantified with the KAPA Library Quantification kit. Every immunoSEQ 96-well plate was sequenced on a separate single-read 150-cycle Illumina NextSeq 550 flow cell. Regarding the original processing steps: Because the immunoSEQ output included only junctional sequences and no quality scores, the filtering could not be the same as the filtering used for full-length reads. To assign V/J genes and CDR3, sequences were annotated against IMGT germline references using PyIR, a Python wrapper for IgBLAST v1.9. Reads were filtered out if the reads had weak V/J assignments (E-value above 1e-6), no CDR3, stop codons, out-of-frame junctions, or ambiguous translated residues. V3J clonotypes were defined as sequences sharing an identical inferred V gene, J gene, and CDR3 amino acid sequence. Percentage overlap between repertoires was calculated by dividing the number of shared unique clonotypes by the size of the smaller repertoire. Richness of each repertoire was evaluated using RTK rarefaction, the Chao1 estimator, and Recon v2.1 estimates of unobserved clonotypes. For all TCRbeta clonotypes obtained by the gDNA method from a handful of donors, generation probabilities were computed with OLGA. TCRdb stores this immuneACCESS table with in-frame sequences only. Part of the clones is absent; in the studies checked, under half of the shortfall reflects unresolved V genes, and no reason is known for the rest. V and J calls and clone size are as listed in that table; D and trimming were resolved from the DNA. For this sample there are over a million clones; approximately 80% appear just once. The top ten clonotypes cover 0.55% to 0.7% of the sample.

This receptor was identified in a man in his late teens or twenties in good health. Some clones in this sample may be carry-over from other donors' samples. Sequencing was done on a sample of memory CD4+ T cells from PBMCs. Interpreted using the paper, the cell subset or site label stands for: CD45RA-negative fraction. The chain links TRBV19 with TRBJ1-1; tentative D gene TRBD1, with 5 bases matching. The CDR3: CASTRGVDTEAFF. The DNA is TGTGCCAGTACCCGGGGGGTTGACACTGAAGCTTTCTTT. This CDR3, with the reference TRBV19 and TRBJ1-1 proteins standing in past its ends, gives the full variable domain DGGITQSPKYLFRKEGQNVTLSCEQNLNHDAMYWYRQDPGQGLRLIYYSQIVNDFQKGDIAEGYSVSREKKESFPLTVTSAQKNPTAFYLCASTRGVDTEAFFGQGTRLTVV.